The clone carrying this T cell receptor beta chain was found a few times. Its antigen is unidentified. Distinct nucleotide sequences in the sample also encode this CDR3. This record belongs to a study of beta chain features in type 1 diabetes. Study-wide results and limits: Insertion counts at VDJ junctions were lower in type 1 diabetes patients, who also showed more deletions there.

V was shortened by 0 bases and J by 0 bases, with 3 bases between the two germline ends. The CDR3 extends over 13 amino acids. In germline, CDR1 is SGHNT, CDR2 YYREEE (reference sequence). The entirety of the isolated RNA underwent reverse transcription, so expressed TCRB transcripts were sequenced. The protocol was immunoSEQ multiplex PCR, while the TCRdb copy is restricted to in-frame clones and leaves out a portion. Of 970,000 or so clones listed, 17% were seen once; the top ten hold 0.023%. Sequences were obtained from naive CD4+ T cells from blood. The rearrangement joins TRBV5-4 to TRBJ2-5; no clear D gene. This sequence originates from a woman aged 18-29 years in good health. Here the CDR3 DNA reads TGTGCCAGCAGCTTGGGATACCAAGAGACCCAGTACTTC. This translates into CASSLGYQETQYF.